This T cell receptor beta chain was recorded in a study of cytomegalovirus exposure and HLA in healthy donors. The V end lost 4 bases, the J end lost 5 bases, and 11 bases lay between the germline ends. This CDR3 contains 13 residues. Germline V gene data show CDR1 as MNHNS and CDR2 as SASEGT. Study-wide results and limits: Other equally common chains were less clonally expanded than HLA-associated TCR beta chains, a later analysis showed. CMV serostatus alone was available as immune exposure information. Several of the most significant clusters appeared, in a later analysis, to be linked to common viral pathogens.

The PCR employed 60 Vbeta primers together with 13 Jbeta primers. The repertoire was sequenced with immunoSEQ multiplex PCR; TCRdb's copy has only in-frame clones and lacks some. The table includes fewer than 200,000 clones, over 75% detected once. In the case of this clone: Its target is unknown.

The chain combines TRBV6-1 with TRBJ2-5; D might be TRBD2 (5 bases). Sequenced material: PBMCs. This clonotype was sampled from a man aged 35-49 years in good health and CMV-seropositive. The CDR3 coding sequence is TGTGCCAGCAGTGTTCGACTACGGGAGACCCAGTACTTC. Its translation: CASSVRLRETQYF.